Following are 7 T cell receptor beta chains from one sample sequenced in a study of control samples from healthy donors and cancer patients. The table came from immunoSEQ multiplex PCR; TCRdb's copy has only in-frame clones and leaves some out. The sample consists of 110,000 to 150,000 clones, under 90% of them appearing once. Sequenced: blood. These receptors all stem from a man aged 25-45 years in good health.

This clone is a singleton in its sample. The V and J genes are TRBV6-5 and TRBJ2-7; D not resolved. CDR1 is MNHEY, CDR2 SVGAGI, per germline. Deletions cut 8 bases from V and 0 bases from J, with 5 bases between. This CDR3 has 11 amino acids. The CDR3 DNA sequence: TGTGCCAGCGCCTACTCCTACGAGCAGTACTTC. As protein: CASAYSYEQYF.

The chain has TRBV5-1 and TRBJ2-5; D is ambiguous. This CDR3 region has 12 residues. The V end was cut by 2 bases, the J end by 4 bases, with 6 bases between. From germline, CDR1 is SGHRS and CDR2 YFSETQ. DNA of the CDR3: TGCGCCAGCAGCTTTTCTCGAGAGACCCAGTACTTC. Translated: CASSFSRETQYF.

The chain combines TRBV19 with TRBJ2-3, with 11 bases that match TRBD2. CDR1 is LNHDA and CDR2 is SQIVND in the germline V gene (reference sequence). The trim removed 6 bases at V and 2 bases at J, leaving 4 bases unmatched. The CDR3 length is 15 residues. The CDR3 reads CASRLSGGATDTQYF. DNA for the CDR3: TGTGCCAGTAGACTTAGCGGGGGGGCCACAGATACGCAGTATTTT.

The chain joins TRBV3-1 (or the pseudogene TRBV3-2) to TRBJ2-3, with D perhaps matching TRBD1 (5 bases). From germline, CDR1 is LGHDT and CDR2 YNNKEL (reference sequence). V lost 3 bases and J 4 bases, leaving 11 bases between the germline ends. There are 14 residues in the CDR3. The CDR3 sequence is CASSQGRVADTQYF. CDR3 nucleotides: TGTGCCAGCAGCCAGGGCAGGGTGGCAGATACGCAGTATTTT.

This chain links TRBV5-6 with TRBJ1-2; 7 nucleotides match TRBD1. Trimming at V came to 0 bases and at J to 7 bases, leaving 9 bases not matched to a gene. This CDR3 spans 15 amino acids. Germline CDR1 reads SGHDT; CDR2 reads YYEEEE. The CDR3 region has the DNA TGTGCCAGCAGCTTGGCACTTCGAGGGGGCAGTGGCTACACCTTC. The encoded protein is CASSLALRGGSGYTF.

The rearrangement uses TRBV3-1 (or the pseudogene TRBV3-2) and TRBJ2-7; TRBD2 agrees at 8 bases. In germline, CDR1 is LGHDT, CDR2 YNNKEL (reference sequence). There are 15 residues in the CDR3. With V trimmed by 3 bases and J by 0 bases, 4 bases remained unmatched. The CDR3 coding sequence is TGTGCCAGCAGCCACGTACTAGCGGACTCCTACGAGCAGTACTTC. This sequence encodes CASSHVLADSYEQYF.

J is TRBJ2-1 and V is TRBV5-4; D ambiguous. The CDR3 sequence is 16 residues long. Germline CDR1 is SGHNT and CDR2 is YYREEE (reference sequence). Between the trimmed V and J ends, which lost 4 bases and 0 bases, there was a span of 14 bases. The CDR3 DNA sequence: TGTGCCAGCAGCCAGTCGCTGGCAGACTCCTACAATGAGCAGTTCTTC. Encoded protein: CASSQSLADSYNEQFF.